The rows below give T cell receptor beta chains drawn from one sample of a study of long-term antiretroviral therapy in people with HIV. TCRdb's table, derived via immunoSEQ multiplex PCR, lists solely in-frame clones and lacks some. The sample records roughly 18,000 clones, 91% being singletons. The sequenced sample was unsorted PBMCs, obtained 3 years after starting antiretroviral therapy. Receptors were obtained from a man aged 50 or older with HIV. Both conserved end residues are part of each CDR3. D genes are given only for firm matches. Size is omitted from some rows. Given values are once, few, many or a class for expanded clones.

D	V	size	J	DNA	CDR3
NA	TRBV7-2	NA	TRBJ2-3	TGTGCCAGCAGCGCGGGACCCCTAATGCAGTATTTT	CASSAGPLMQYF
NA	TRBV29-1	NA	TRBJ2-3	TGCAGCGTTAAACTACCGGACAGTTCTAGCACAGATACGCAGTATTTT	CSVKLPDSSSTDTQYF
TRBD2	TRBV25-1	once	TRBJ2-1	TGTGCCAGCACTAGAGTAGCGGGGGGTTACAATGAGCAGTTCTTC	CASTRVAGGYNEQFF
NA	TRBV7-9	NA	TRBJ2-2	TGTGCCAGCAGCTTAGCTGGGGGCACCGGGGAGCTGTTTTTT	CASSLAGGTGELFF
TRBD1	TRBV19	NA	TRBJ1-6	TGTGCCAGTAGTATGACAGGGGATAATTCACCCCTCCACTTT	CASSMTGDNSPLHF
TRBD2	TRBV5-1	NA	TRBJ2-3	TGCGCCAGCAGCTTAAATAGCGGGGGGGCCACAGATACGCAGTATTTT	CASSLNSGGATDTQYF
NA	TRBV30	NA	TRBJ2-3	TGTGCCTGGAGTGTTCCTCATTACACAGATACGCAGTATTTT	CAWSVPHYTDTQYF
TRBD1	TRBV27	NA	TRBJ1-5	TGTGCCAGCAGTAATAAACAGGGGGTGGGCAATCAGCCCCAGCATTTT	CASSNKQGVGNQPQHF
NA	TRBV7-9	few	TRBJ1-6	TGTGCCAGCAGCTCGTGGCCCGAGGATTCACCCCTCCACTTT	CASSSWPEDSPLHF
NA	TRBV7-2	NA	TRBJ2-3	TGTGCCAGCAGCTTAGGCTCACACTCAGATACGCAGTATTTT	CASSLGSHSDTQYF
TRBD1	TRBV5-6	NA	TRBJ1-4	TGTGCCAGCAGCATGAGGGGACAGGGAAGCGAAAAACTGTTTTTT	CASSMRGQGSEKLFF
TRBD1	TRBV7-3	NA	TRBJ1-2	TGTGCCAGCAGCTTACAAGCAGGGACAGACTATGGCTACACCTTC	CASSLQAGTDYGYTF
NA	TRBV4-2	NA	TRBJ2-7	TGTGCCAGCAGCCCTGAAATCGGTTTCGCCTACGAGCAGTACTTC	CASSPEIGFAYEQYF
NA	TRBV30	NA	TRBJ1-2	TGTGCCTGGAGTGCAGGGCAGCGCTATGGCTACACCTTC	CAWSAGQRYGYTF
NA	TRBV9	NA	TRBJ1-4	TGTGCCAGCAGCGGATCACTCGCTCAGGGTCCGAGAGAAAAACTGTTTTTT	CASSGSLAQGPREKLFF
TRBD2	TRBV5-1	NA	TRBJ2-3	TGCGCCAGCAGCTACGGACTAGCGACGGCAGATACGCAGTATTTT	CASSYGLATADTQYF
TRBD1	TRBV5-1	NA	TRBJ2-1	TGCGCCAGCAGCTTCACAGGAGGGACAGGGGTCTACAATGAGCAGTTCTTC	CASSFTGGTGVYNEQFF
NA	TRBV4-1	NA	TRBJ2-7	TGCGCCAGCAGCCAAGGACAGTATTACGAGCAGTACTTC	CASSQGQYYEQYF
TRBD1	TRBV5-4	NA	TRBJ1-4	TGTGCCAGCAGCCGGGGACAGGGGAATGAAAAACTGTTTTTT	CASSRGQGNEKLFF
NA	TRBV18	once	TRBJ1-4	TGTGCCAGCTCACCGGGATCAGGAAGTGAAAAACTGTTTTTT	CASSPGSGSEKLFF
TRBD1	TRBV2	NA	TRBJ1-2	TGTGCCAGCAGCCCAGGGGGGGATGGCTACACCTTC	CASSPGGDGYTF
NA	TRBV9	once	TRBJ1-2	TGTGCCAGCAGCGTAGCTGGGTGGCCCGGCTACACCTTC	CASSVAGWPGYTF
TRBD2	TRBV11-3	once	TRBJ2-2	TGTGCCAGCAGCTTAGGGACTAGAGGGACCGGGGAGCTGTTTTTT	CASSLGTRGTGELFF
TRBD1	TRBV10-1	NA	TRBJ2-2	TGCGCCAGCAGGGGACAGGGGAACACCGGGGAGCTGTTTTTT	CASRGQGNTGELFF
NA	TRBV5-5	NA	TRBJ2-7	TGTGCCAGCAGCTTGGACCATTCCTACGAGCAGTACTTC	CASSLDHSYEQYF
NA	TRBV5-1	NA	TRBJ2-3	TGCGCCAGCAGCTTGAACGGGGCTAAAGATACGCAGTATTTT	CASSLNGAKDTQYF
TRBD1	TRBV11-2	NA	TRBJ2-7	TGTGCCAGCTTAGGGACAGGGCGCTACGAGCAGTACTTC	CASLGTGRYEQYF
TRBD1	TRBV7-9	few	TRBJ2-3	TGTGCCAGCAGCTTAGGGGACAGTCTCACAGATACGCAGTATTTT	CASSLGDSLTDTQYF
NA	TRBV9	NA	TRBJ2-2	TGTGCCAGCAGCCTCGAGTGGGCGGGTACCGGGGAGCTGTTTTTT	CASSLEWAGTGELFF
NA	TRBV5-1	NA	TRBJ1-3	TGCGCCAGCAGCTTAAATTCCAGAAACACCATATATTTT	CASSLNSRNTIYF
TRBD2	TRBV9	NA	TRBJ2-1	TGTGCCAGCAGCGTTCCTAGCGGGGGGGCGTCTATAAGTGAGCAGTTCTTC	CASSVPSGGASISEQFF
TRBD1	TRBV28	NA	TRBJ1-1	TGTGCCAGCAGACCAGGGGGATGGACTGAAGCTTTCTTT	CASRPGGWTEAFF
NA	TRBV6-1	NA	TRBJ1-3	TGTGCCAGCTGCCCAACTCGGTCTGGAAACACCATATATTTT	CASCPTRSGNTIYF
TRBD1	TRBV19	NA	TRBJ1-1	TGTGCCAGTAGTGAGGGACAGTTGAACACTGAAGCTTTCTTT	CASSEGQLNTEAFF
NA	TRBV10-3	NA	TRBJ2-6	TGTGCCATCAGTGAGCCGGGGCTCTCTGGGGCCAACGTCCTGACTTTC	CAISEPGLSGANVLTF
NA	TRBV9	NA	TRBJ1-5	TGTGCCAGCAGCCCCCGCAGTGGGGACCATCAGCCCCAGCATTTT	CASSPRSGDHQPQHF
NA	TRBV18	NA	TRBJ2-7	TGTGCCAGCTCACCAGCGAGCCAATTTTACGAGCAGTACTTC	CASSPASQFYEQYF
TRBD1	TRBV5-8	NA	TRBJ1-2	TGTGCCAGCAGCTTGGAAAGGGGGCGGAATGGCTACACCTTC	CASSLERGRNGYTF
NA	TRBV6-6	NA	TRBJ2-7	TGTGCCAGCAGTTCGTCGGAATACTACGAGCAGTACTTC	CASSSSEYYEQYF
NA	TRBV6-6	NA	TRBJ2-7	TGTGCCAGCAGCCTGGACACCTCCTACGAGCAGTACTTC	CASSLDTSYEQYF
NA	TRBV7-8	NA	TRBJ2-3	TGTGCCAGCAGCTTAGACGGGGCGCGCGATACGCAGTATTTT	CASSLDGARDTQYF